A selection of T cell receptor beta chains follows, all from one sample in a study of blood T cell repertoires in COVID-19. The assay was immunoSEQ multiplex PCR, and TCRdb's table has in-frame clones only and misses some. The sample has about 220,000 clones, 80% to 85% seen once. The sequenced sample was peripheral blood. These receptors were obtained from a woman aged 60 to 75 with acute or convalescent COVID-19. Both conserved end residues are part of each CDR3. The D gene is left open where the match is weak. Some rows mark clone size as missing; the rest say once, few, many or name a class of expanded clone.

TGTGCCAGCAGCTTGCAGCGGGGGGACACCGGGGAGCTGTTTTTT,CASSLQRGDTGELFF,TRBD2,TRBJ2-2,15,TRBV5-4,.
TGTGCCAGCATCGCAGACAGGGGGACTGCCACTGAAGCTTTCTTT,CASIADRGTATEAFF,TRBD1,TRBJ1-1,15,TRBV2,.
TGTGCCATCAGTAGCGGGGGTGATGAGCAGTTCTTC,CAISSGGDEQFF,TRBD2,TRBJ2-1,12,TRBV10-3,.
TGCGCCAGCAGCCAAGGGGTAGCGGGGGGGCACGAGCAGTACTTC,CASSQGVAGGHEQYF,TRBD2,TRBJ2-7,15,TRBV4-3,.
TGTGCCAGCAGCCCGACCCAGCGGGGGTTAGGTGAAAAACTGTTTTTT,CASSPTQRGLGEKLFF,.,TRBJ1-4,16,TRBV27,.
TGTGCCAGCAGCTACCATTCGAACACTGAAGCTTTCTTT,CASSYHSNTEAFF,.,TRBJ1-1,13,TRBV12-3/TRBV12-4,.
TGCGCCAGCAGCTTCGCAGGGGTTATTAACACCGGGGAGCTGTTTTTT,CASSFAGVINTGELFF,.,TRBJ2-2,16,TRBV5-1,once
TGTGCCAGCAGTTTCGGGGGAATGGTCGTTTCACCCCTCCACTTT,CASSFGGMVVSPLHF,.,TRBJ1-6,15,TRBV6-5,few
TGTGCCAGCAGCCAAACACCGTATAGCAATCAGCCCCAGCATTTT,CASSQTPYSNQPQHF,.,TRBJ1-5,15,TRBV2,.
TGTGCCAGCAGCGAGACAGGGGGCTCGGGAAACACCATATATTTT,CASSETGGSGNTIYF,TRBD1,TRBJ1-3,15,TRBV5-6,once
TGTGCCAGCAGTGTGGACAGGGGGCTTAGCGGGGAGCTGTTTTTT,CASSVDRGLSGELFF,TRBD1,TRBJ2-2,15,TRBV2,.
TGTGCCATTCAGGGCTCTGGAAACACCATATATTTT,CAIQGSGNTIYF,.,TRBJ1-3,12,TRBV10-3,.
TGCGCCAGCAGCTATGTGGCGGGGACGAACACCGGGGAGCTGTTTTTT,CASSYVAGTNTGELFF,.,TRBJ2-2,16,TRBV5-1,.
TGCGCCAGCAGTAAACAGGGACGCACTGAAGCTTTCTTT,CASSKQGRTEAFF,.,TRBJ1-1,13,TRBV5-1,.
TGTGCCAGCAGCGGCTATAGCGGGGGGGCCACAGATACGCAGTATTTT,CASSGYSGGATDTQYF,TRBD2,TRBJ2-3,16,TRBV9,.
TGTGCCAGCAGCTTCGGTCGGGGTGGGAGGACTGAAGCTTTCTTT,CASSFGRGGRTEAFF,.,TRBJ1-1,15,TRBV5-4,many
TGTGCCAGCAGCAACGAGCCTCAAGAGACCCAGTACTTC,CASSNEPQETQYF,.,TRBJ2-5,13,TRBV5-4,.
TGTGCCAGCAGCAGGGGACAGGGGGCCAGTGGCTACACCTTC,CASSRGQGASGYTF,TRBD1,TRBJ1-2,14,TRBV5-4,.
TGTGCCAGCTCACCAAGAGACGGGGTAAACGCTGAAGCTTTCTTT,CASSPRDGVNAEAFF,.,TRBJ1-1,15,TRBV18,.
TGCGCCAGCAGCGAAGGGACTTATGGCACTGAAGCTTTCTTT,CASSEGTYGTEAFF,.,TRBJ1-1,14,TRBV5-1,.
TGTGCCAGCAGCGTAGACGGCAGGGCAGGAGGGGAGCAGTACTTC,CASSVDGRAGGEQYF,.,TRBJ2-7,15,TRBV9,.
TGCGCCAGCAGCACAACAGGGGTGAACACTGAAGCTTTCTTT,CASSTTGVNTEAFF,TRBD1,TRBJ1-1,14,TRBV5-1,.
TGTGCCAGCAGTTACTCGAACCAAGCAAGGGGGACCCAGTACTTC,CASSYSNQARGTQYF,.,TRBJ2-5,15,TRBV6-2/TRBV6-3,.
TGTGCCAGTAGTAAAGCGGGGGGTGGAGAGACCCAGTACTTC,CASSKAGGGETQYF,TRBD2,TRBJ2-5,14,TRBV19,once
TGTGCCAGCAGCGTGACAGGGCTCTTGGGCTACACCTTC,CASSVTGLLGYTF,TRBD1,TRBJ1-2,13,TRBV7-2,.
TGTGCCAGCAGCTTAGATTCGGGAAACTCACCCCTCCACTTT,CASSLDSGNSPLHF,.,TRBJ1-6,14,TRBV7-9,.
TGCAGCGTTGAATCCGGGACAGTGGGCTACACCTTC,CSVESGTVGYTF,TRBD1,TRBJ1-2,12,TRBV29-1,.
TGTGCCAGCAGCGTCGGACAGGGCGGCTATGGCTACACCTTC,CASSVGQGGYGYTF,TRBD1,TRBJ1-2,14,TRBV5-4,few
TGTGCCAGCAGCCCAGGGACAGGGGAGGCAGAGACCCAGTACTTC,CASSPGTGEAETQYF,TRBD1,TRBJ2-5,15,TRBV7-9,.
TGTGCCAGCACCCCCTTGGACAGGGACGACACCGGGGAGCTGTTTTTT,CASTPLDRDDTGELFF,TRBD1,TRBJ2-2,16,TRBV28,.
TGTGCCATTGGCTCGGGAGACTGGGGAAACACCATATATTTT,CAIGSGDWGNTIYF,.,TRBJ1-3,14,TRBV2,.
TGTGCCAGCAGCTTAAGCGGGGGCGGATACAATGAGCAGTTCTTC,CASSLSGGGYNEQFF,.,TRBJ2-1,15,TRBV7-3,.
TGTGCCAGCAGTTTGGTATCGGCGGGGGCCACCGGGGAGCTGTTTTTT,CASSLVSAGATGELFF,.,TRBJ2-2,16,TRBV28,.
TGTGCCTGGAGTGGACAGGTGAACACTGAAGCTTTCTTT,CAWSGQVNTEAFF,.,TRBJ1-1,13,TRBV30,.
TGTGCCAGCAGTTTCACTGGAAACACCATATATTTT,CASSFTGNTIYF,.,TRBJ1-3,12,TRBV12-3/TRBV12-4,.
TGTGCCAGCAGCTTAGGTCCGGGAGAGACCCAGTACTTC,CASSLGPGETQYF,.,TRBJ2-5,13,TRBV7-3,.
TGTGCCAGCAGCAAGGACTTAATTCGCACAGATACGCAGTATTTT,CASSKDLIRTDTQYF,.,TRBJ2-3,15,TRBV4-2,once
TGTGCCAGCAGGCGGGACGGATCAATCTATGGCTACACCTTC,CASRRDGSIYGYTF,.,TRBJ1-2,14,TRBV6-5,.
TGTGCCAGCAGCTTAGGGCTAGCTAGGCAAGCTTTCTTT,CASSLGLARQAFF,.,TRBJ1-1,13,TRBV7-9,.
TGTGCCATCAGTGAGTCGATACAGGCGTCTGGAAACACCATATATTTT,CAISESIQASGNTIYF,.,TRBJ1-3,16,TRBV10-3,.
TGTGCCAGCAGCGTAGGTGCGGACTCATCCGGCGAGCAGTACTTC,CASSVGADSSGEQYF,.,TRBJ2-7,15,TRBV9,.
TGTGCCAGCAGCTTAGGAGCCGCCACAGGGTACAATGAGCAGTTCTTC,CASSLGAATGYNEQFF,.,TRBJ2-1,16,TRBV7-8,.
TGTGCCACCAGCAGGGACAGGGGGAAGAATGAAAAACTGTTTTTT,CATSRDRGKNEKLFF,TRBD1,TRBJ1-4,15,TRBV15,.
TGTGCCAGCAGCTTAGCAGGGGCCGAAATGAACACTGAAGCTTTCTTT,CASSLAGAEMNTEAFF,.,TRBJ1-1,16,TRBV11-1,.
TGTGCCAGCAGCATCAGACTAGCGGGTAATGAGCAGTTCTTC,CASSIRLAGNEQFF,TRBD2,TRBJ2-1,14,TRBV5-8,.
TGTGCCAGCAGCGACCGACAGAACACTGAAGCTTTCTTT,CASSDRQNTEAFF,.,TRBJ1-1,13,TRBV5-4,.
TGCGCCAGCAGCCAGGACGGGACTTATGGCTACACCTTC,CASSQDGTYGYTF,.,TRBJ1-2,13,TRBV5-1,.
TGCGCCAGCAGGAAGGGTGTGGGGACAGGGTACGCCGAAGCTTTCTTT,CASRKGVGTGYAEAFF,TRBD1,TRBJ1-1,16,TRBV5-1,.
TGTGCCAGCAGCCACTCCTACGAGCAGTACTTC,CASSHSYEQYF,.,TRBJ2-7,11,TRBV13,.
TGTGCCAGCAGCCAAACTAGCGGGGGCGGCACAGATACGCAGTATTTT,CASSQTSGGGTDTQYF,TRBD2,TRBJ2-3,16,TRBV3-1/TRBV3-2,.
TGTGCCACCAGCGCGAAGGGGACAGTCTCTGGAAACACCATATATTTT,CATSAKGTVSGNTIYF,TRBD1,TRBJ1-3,16,TRBV15,.
TGTGCCAGCAGTGCCCTCAGCTGGGGACTAATCCATGGCTACACCTTC,CASSALSWGLIHGYTF,.,TRBJ1-2,16,TRBV2,.
TGTGCCACCAGCAGAGACAGGGGGTACTCCTACGAGCAGTACTTC,CATSRDRGYSYEQYF,TRBD1,TRBJ2-7,15,TRBV15,few
TGTGCCAGCAGCTTGGGCCCCGGGGGGGACACAGATACGCAGTATTTT,CASSLGPGGDTDTQYF,TRBD2,TRBJ2-3,16,TRBV5-4,.
TGTGCCAGCAGTTACAGGGGGCTCTATAATTCACCCCTCCACTTT,CASSYRGLYNSPLHF,TRBD1,TRBJ1-6,15,TRBV2,once
TGTGCCAGCAGCGTAGTCCGGGAGAACACTGAAGCTTTCTTT,CASSVVRENTEAFF,.,TRBJ1-1,14,TRBV9,once